This T cell receptor (beta chain) appears in the sequencing data of a study of T cell responses to AZD1222 COVID-19 vaccine. Study-wide points: Vaccine-associated CD4 TCRs ranged over spike, dominating at 160-218 and 743-854. There were mostly white British donors and more females than males, and clonal diversity was possibly underestimated.

Sequencing was performed with immunoSEQ multiplex PCR; in TCRdb, only in-frame clones are kept and a portion is missing. The profile covers under 170,000 clones, with about 93% appearing a single time and 1.3% taken by the ten largest. With regard to this clone: Its antigen is not identified.

The J segment lost 10 bases and the V segment lost 1 base, leaving 7 bases of the junction unmatched. Germline CDR1 is SGHVS and CDR2 is FNYEAQ. There are 14 residues in the CDR3. The TCR sequence derives from an adult in good health. This sample comprised peripheral blood, obtained on day 0 of AZD1222 vaccination. The gene calls are TRBV7-6 and TRBJ2-1, with 7 bases matching TRBD1. CDR3 in amino acids: CASSLEGQLGEQFF. CDR3 bases: TGTGCCAGCAGCTTAGAGGGACAGCTTGGCGAGCAGTTCTTC.